This record looks at one TCR beta chain sequence and its context. Its antigen remains unidentified. Germline V lookup: CDR1 GTSNPN, CDR2 SVGIG (reference sequence). The V segment lost 1 base and the J segment 5 bases; nucleotides outside the gene matches: 6. This CDR3 region has 15 residues. PCR was performed using 60 Vbeta and 13 Jbeta primers. Only in-frame clones appear in the TCRdb table, and some are missing; sequencing was by immunoSEQ multiplex PCR. The sample has about 160,000 clones, roughly four fifths seen once. The data were obtained in a study of cytomegalovirus exposure and HLA in healthy donors. Study-wide findings and caveats: Under in vitro conditions, a few CMV-associated chains were confirmed as specific for CMV antigens. Per published accounts, TCR beta sequences correctly predicted the HLA-A and HLA-B alleles of most subjects. Relative to equally common others, HLA-associated TCR beta chains showed greater clonal expansion in a later analysis.

The V gene is TRBV30, the J gene TRBJ2-2; 8 bases are a match to TRBD1. Sequenced material: PBMCs. This clonotype originated in a man in his fifties in good health and CMV-seropositive. The CDR3 protein is CAWSATGARTGELFF. CDR3 in DNA: TGTGCCTGGAGTGCGACAGGGGCACGGACCGGGGAGCTGTTTTTT.